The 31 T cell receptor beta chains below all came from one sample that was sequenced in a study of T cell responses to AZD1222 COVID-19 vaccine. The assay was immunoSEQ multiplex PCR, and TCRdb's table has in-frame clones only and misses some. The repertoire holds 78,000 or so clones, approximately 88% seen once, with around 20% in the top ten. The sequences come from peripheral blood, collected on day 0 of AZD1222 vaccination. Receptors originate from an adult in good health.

CDR3 DNA: TGTGCCAGCAGCTTCCTGCGGGGTCCCTATGGCTACACCTTC. Protein product: CASSFLRGPYGYTF. The gene calls are TRBV5-6 and TRBJ1-2; no definite D call. The germline V and J ends were trimmed by 2 bases and 4 bases, with 12 bases remaining between them. Germline CDR1 is SGHDT and CDR2 is YYEEEE. The CDR3 sequence is 14 residues long. Combining the CDR3 with reference TRBV5-6 and TRBJ1-2 gives the whole variable domain DAGVTQSPTHLIKTRGQQVTLRCSPKSGHDTVSWYQQALGQGPQFIFQYYEEEERQRGNFPDRFSGHQFPNYSSELNVNALLLGDSALYLCASSFLRGPYGYTFGSGTRLTVV.

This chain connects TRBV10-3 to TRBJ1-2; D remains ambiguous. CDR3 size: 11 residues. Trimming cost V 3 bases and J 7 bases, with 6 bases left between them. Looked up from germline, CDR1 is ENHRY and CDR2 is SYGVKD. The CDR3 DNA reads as TGTGCCATCAGTGACATTTCTGGCTACACCTTC. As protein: CAISDISGYTF.

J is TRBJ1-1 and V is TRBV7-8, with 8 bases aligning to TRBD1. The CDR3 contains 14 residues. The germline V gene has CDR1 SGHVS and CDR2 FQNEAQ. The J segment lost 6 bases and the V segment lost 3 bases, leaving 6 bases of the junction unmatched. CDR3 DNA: TGTGCCAGCAGCTTGGCGACAGGGGACCCTGAAGCTTTCTTT. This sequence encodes CASSLATGDPEAFF. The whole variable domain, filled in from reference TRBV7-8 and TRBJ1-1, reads GAGVSQSPRYKVAKRGQDVALRCDPISGHVSLFWYQQALGQGPEFLTYFQNEAQLDKSGLPSDRFFAERPEGSVSTLKIQRTQQEDSAVYLCASSLATGDPEAFFGQGTRLTVV.

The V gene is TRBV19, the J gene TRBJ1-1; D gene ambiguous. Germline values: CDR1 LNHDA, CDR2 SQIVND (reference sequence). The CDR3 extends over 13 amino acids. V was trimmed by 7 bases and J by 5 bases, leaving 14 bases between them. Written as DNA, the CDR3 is TGTGCCAGTACGTGGGAACCGGGGACTGAAGCTTTCTTT. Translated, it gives CASTWEPGTEAFF.

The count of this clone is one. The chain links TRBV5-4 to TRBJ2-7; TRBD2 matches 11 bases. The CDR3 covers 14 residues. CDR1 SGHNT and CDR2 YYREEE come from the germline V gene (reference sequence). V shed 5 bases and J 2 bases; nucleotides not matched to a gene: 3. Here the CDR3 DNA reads TGTGCCAGCAGATCGGGACTAGCGGCCTACGAGCAGTACTTC. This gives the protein CASRSGLAAYEQYF.

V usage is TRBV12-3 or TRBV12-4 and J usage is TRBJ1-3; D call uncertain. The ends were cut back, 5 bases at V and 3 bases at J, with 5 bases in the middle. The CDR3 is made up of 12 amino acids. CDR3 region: CASSIFGNTIYF. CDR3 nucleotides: TGTGCCAGCAGTATCTTTGGAAACACCATATATTTT.

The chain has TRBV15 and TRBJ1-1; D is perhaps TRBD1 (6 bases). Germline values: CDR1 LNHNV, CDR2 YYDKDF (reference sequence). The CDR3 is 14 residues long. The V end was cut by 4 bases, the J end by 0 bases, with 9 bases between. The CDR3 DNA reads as TGTGCCACCAGCACAGAGGGGGTGAACACTGAAGCTTTCTTT. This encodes CATSTEGVNTEAFF. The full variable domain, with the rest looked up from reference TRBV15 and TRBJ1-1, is DAMVIQNPRYQVTQFGKPVTLSCSQTLNHNVMYWYQQKSSQAPKLLFHYYDKDFNNEADTPDNFQSRRPNTSFCFLDIRSPGLGDTAMYLCATSTEGVNTEAFFGQGTRLTVV.

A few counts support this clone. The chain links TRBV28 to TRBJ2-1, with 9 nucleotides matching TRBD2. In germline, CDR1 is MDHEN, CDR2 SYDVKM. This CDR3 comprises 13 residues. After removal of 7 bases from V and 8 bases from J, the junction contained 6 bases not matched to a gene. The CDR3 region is CASIAGGYYEQFF. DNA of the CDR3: TGTGCCAGCATCGCGGGAGGGTACTATGAGCAGTTCTTC.

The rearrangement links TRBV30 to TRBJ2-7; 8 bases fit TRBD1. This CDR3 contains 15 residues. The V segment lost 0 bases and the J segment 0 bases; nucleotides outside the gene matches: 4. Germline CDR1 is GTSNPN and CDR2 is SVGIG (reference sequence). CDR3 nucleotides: TGTGCCTGGAGTGTACTGGGACAGGACTCCTACGAGCAGTACTTC. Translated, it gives CAWSVLGQDSYEQYF.

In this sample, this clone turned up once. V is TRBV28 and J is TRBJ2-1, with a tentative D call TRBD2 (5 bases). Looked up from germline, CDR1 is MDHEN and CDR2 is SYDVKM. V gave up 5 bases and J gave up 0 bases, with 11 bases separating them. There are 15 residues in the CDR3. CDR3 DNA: TGTGCCAGCAGTCCTAGCTACAGCTCCTACAATGAGCAGTTCTTC. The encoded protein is CASSPSYSSYNEQFF.

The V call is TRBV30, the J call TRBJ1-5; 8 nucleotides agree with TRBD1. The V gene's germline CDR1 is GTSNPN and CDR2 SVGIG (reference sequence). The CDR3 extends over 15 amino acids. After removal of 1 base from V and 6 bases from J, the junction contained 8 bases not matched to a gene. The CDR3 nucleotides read TGTGCCTGGAGTGATCGTTCAGGGGGCGGTCAGCCCCAGCATTTT. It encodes CAWSDRSGGGQPQHF.

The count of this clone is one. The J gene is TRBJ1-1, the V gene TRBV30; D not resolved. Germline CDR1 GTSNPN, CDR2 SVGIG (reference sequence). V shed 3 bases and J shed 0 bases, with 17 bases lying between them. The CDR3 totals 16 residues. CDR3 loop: CAWSPPPTAMNTEAFF. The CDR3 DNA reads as TGTGCCTGGAGCCCTCCCCCCACGGCTATGAACACTGAAGCTTTCTTT.

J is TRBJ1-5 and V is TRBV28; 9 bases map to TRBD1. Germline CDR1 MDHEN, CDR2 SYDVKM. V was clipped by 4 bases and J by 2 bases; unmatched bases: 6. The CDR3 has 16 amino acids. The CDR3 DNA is TGTGCCAGCAGTTCAGAGGACAGGGGCGGCAATCAGCCCCAGCATTTT. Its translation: CASSSEDRGGNQPQHF. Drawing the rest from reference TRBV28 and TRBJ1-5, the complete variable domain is DVKVTQSSRYLVKRTGEKVFLECVQDMDHENMFWYRQDPGLGLRLIYFSYDVKMKEKGDIPEGYSVSREKKERFSLILESASTNQTSMYLCASSSEDRGGNQPQHFGDGTRLSIL.

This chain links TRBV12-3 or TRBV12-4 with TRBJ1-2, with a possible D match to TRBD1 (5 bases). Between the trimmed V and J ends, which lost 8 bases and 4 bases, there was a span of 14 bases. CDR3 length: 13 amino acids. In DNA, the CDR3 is TGTGCCAGCGGGGCAGGTCCTTCCTATGGCTACACCTTC. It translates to CASGAGPSYGYTF.

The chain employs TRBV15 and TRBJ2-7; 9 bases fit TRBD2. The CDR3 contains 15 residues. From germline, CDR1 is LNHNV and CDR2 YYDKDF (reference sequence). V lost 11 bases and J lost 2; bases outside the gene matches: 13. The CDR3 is CAPRRGAGGPYEQYF. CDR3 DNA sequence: TGTGCCCCCCGCCGGGGAGCGGGGGGCCCCTACGAGCAGTACTTC.

The CDR3 loop is CASSYLRGGYTF. The CDR3 coding sequence is TGTGCCAGCAGTTACTTGAGGGGTGGCTACACCTTC. The V and J genes are TRBV6-2 or TRBV6-3 and TRBJ1-2; TRBD1 is a possible D gene (5 bases). The germline CDR1 and CDR2 sequences are MNHEY and SVGEGT. This CDR3 has 12 residues. The ends were cut back, 1 base at V and 7 bases at J, with 7 bases in the middle.

The chain's CDR3 is CAITRGLANEQFF. As DNA, the CDR3 is TGTGCCATCACCCGGGGTTTGGCTAATGAGCAGTTCTTC. The V gene is TRBV10-3, the J gene TRBJ2-1; D is perhaps TRBD2 (5 bases). The germline V gene encodes CDR1 ENHRY and CDR2 SYGVKD. V dropped 7 bases and J dropped 7 bases, with 14 bases sitting between them. The CDR3 runs 13 residues.

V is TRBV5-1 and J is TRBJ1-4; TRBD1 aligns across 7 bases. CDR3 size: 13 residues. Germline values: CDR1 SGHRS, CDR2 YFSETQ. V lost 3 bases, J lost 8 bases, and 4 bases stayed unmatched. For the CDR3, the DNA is TGCGCCAGCAGCTGGGACAGAGGGGAAAAACTGTTTTTT. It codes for CASSWDRGEKLFF.

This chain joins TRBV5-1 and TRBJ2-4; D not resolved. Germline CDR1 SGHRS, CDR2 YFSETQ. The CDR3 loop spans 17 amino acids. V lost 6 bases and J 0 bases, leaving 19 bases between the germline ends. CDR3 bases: TGCGCCAGCAAGCTTGGGTCACCAACTCTAGCCAAAAACATTCAGTACTTC. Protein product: CASKLGSPTLAKNIQYF.

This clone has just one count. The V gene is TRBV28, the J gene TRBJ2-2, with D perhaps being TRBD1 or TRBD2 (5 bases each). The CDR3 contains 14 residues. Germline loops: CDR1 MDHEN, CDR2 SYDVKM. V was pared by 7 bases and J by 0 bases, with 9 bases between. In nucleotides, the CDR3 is TGTGCCAGCAAGCCGGGGCCGAACACCGGGGAGCTGTTTTTT. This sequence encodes CASKPGPNTGELFF.

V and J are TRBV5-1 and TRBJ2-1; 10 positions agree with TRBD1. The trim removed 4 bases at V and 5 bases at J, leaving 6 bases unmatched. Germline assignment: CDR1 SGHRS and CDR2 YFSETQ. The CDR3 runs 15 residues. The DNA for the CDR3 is TGCGCCAGCAGCCTCCGGGACAGGGGAAACAATGAGCAGTTCTTC. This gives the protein CASSLRDRGNNEQFF.

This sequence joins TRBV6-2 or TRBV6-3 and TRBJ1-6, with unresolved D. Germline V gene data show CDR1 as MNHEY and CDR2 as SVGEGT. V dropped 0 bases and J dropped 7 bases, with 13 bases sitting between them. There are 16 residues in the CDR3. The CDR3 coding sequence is TGTGCCAGCAGTTACTCGGAATACCGAGGGAATTCACCCCTCCACTTT. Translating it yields CASSYSEYRGNSPLHF.

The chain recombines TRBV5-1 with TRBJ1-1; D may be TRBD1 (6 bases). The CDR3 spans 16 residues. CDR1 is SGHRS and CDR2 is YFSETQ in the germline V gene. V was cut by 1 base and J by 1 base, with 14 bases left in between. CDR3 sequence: CASSLTLRGQNTEAFF. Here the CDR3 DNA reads TGCGCCAGCAGCTTGACCCTGAGGGGACAGAACACTGAAGCTTTCTTT.

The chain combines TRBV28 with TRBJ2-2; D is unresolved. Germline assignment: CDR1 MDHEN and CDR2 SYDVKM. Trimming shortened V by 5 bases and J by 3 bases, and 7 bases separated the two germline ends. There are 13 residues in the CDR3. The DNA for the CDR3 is TGTGCCAGCAGTGGAGCCGACACCGGGGAGCTGTTTTTT. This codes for CASSGADTGELFF.

The CDR3 sequence: CASSVDVGDEQYF. The CDR3 region has the DNA TGTGCCAGCAGCGTAGACGTGGGGGACGAGCAGTACTTC. This sequence joins TRBV9 and TRBJ2-7; D may be TRBD1 or TRBD2 (5 bases each). The CDR3 is 13 residues long. Trimming stripped 0 bases from V and 5 bases from J, with 9 bases between. The germline V gene encodes CDR1 SGDLS and CDR2 YYNGEE.

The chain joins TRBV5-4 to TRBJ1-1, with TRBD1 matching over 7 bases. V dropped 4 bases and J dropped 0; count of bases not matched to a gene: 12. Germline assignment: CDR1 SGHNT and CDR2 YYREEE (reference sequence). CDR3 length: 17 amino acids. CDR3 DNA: TGTGCCAGCAGCCAGGGTCCAGGGGGAGGGATGAACACTGAAGCTTTCTTT. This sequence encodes CASSQGPGGGMNTEAFF.

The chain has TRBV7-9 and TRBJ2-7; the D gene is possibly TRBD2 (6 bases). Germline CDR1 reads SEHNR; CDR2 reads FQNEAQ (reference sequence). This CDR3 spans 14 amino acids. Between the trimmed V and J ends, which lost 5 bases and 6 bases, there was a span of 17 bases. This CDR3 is CASSPPWGEVEQYF. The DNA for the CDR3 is TGTGCCAGCAGCCCTCCCTGGGGGGAGGTCGAGCAGTACTTC.

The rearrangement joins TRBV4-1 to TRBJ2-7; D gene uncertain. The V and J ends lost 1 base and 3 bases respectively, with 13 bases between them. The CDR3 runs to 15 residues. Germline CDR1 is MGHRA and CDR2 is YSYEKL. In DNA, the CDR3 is TGCGCCAGCAGCCAAGCTTGGGCCCGCGACTACGAGCAGTACTTC. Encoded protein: CASSQAWARDYEQYF.

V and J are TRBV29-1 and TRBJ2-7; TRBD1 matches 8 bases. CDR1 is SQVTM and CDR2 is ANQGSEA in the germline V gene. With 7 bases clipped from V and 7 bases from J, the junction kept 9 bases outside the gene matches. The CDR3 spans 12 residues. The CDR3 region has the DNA TGCAGCGCGAATGACAGGGGTGGAGAGCAGTACTTC. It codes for CSANDRGGEQYF.

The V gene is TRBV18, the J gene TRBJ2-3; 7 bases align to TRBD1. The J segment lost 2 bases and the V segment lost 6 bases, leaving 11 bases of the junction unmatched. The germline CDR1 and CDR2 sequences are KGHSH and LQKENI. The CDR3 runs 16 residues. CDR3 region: CASSLKGGANTDTQYF. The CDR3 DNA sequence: TGTGCCAGCTCGCTGAAAGGGGGCGCTAACACAGATACGCAGTATTTT.

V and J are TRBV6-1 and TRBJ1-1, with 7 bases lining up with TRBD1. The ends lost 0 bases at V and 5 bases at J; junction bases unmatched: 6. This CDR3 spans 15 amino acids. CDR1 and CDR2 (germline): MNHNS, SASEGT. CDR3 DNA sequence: TGTGCCAGCAGTGAAGCGTGGGACAGTTGGACTGAAGCTTTCTTT. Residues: CASSEAWDSWTEAFF.